These 14 T cell receptor beta chains came from one sample sequenced in a study of T cell responses to AZD1222 COVID-19 vaccine. The data were produced by immunoSEQ multiplex PCR, yet TCRdb's version contains in-frame clones alone and is incomplete. This sample has 150,000 to 200,000 clones, with approximately 90% found just once. The sequencing here drew on peripheral blood, taken on day 0 of AZD1222 vaccination. Receptor source: an adult in good health.

Concerning this clone: Other nucleotide sequences from this sample produce the same CDR3. V usage is TRBV7-9 and J usage is TRBJ2-1; D possibly matches TRBD1 or TRBD2 (5 bases each). Germline loops: CDR1 SEHNR, CDR2 FQNEAQ (reference sequence). Trimming cost V 0 bases and J 2 bases, with 5 bases left between them. The CDR3 extends over 14 amino acids. CDR3 sequence reads: CASSLAGPYNEQFF. CDR3 bases: TGTGCCAGCAGCTTAGCGGGACCCTACAATGAGCAGTTCTTC.

The chain has TRBV3-1 (or the pseudogene TRBV3-2) and TRBJ2-1; maybe TRBD1 (6 bases). Per germline, CDR1 LGHDT and CDR2 YNNKEL (reference sequence). V lost 7 bases and J lost 4, with 17 bases in between. CDR3 size: 15 residues. As DNA, the CDR3 is TGTGCCAGCAAGCGGACAGCCCAAAATTACAATGAGCAGTTCTTC. As protein: CASKRTAQNYNEQFF.

The chain couples TRBV5-1 to TRBJ2-3; no reliable D call. There are 15 residues in the CDR3. CDR1 and CDR2 from the germline V gene are SGHRS and YFSETQ. V lost 4 bases to trimming and J lost 2 bases, with 14 bases between them. CDR3 coding DNA: TGCGCCAGCAGCCTGGTGGGGATACACACAGATACGCAGTATTTT. Amino acids: CASSLVGIHTDTQYF.

The chain is built from TRBV3-1 (or the pseudogene TRBV3-2) and TRBJ2-1, with 14 bases identical to TRBD2. V shed 4 bases, J shed 10 bases, and the junction held 6 bases outside the gene matches. CDR1 is LGHDT, CDR2 YNNKEL, per germline (reference sequence). The CDR3 is made up of 15 amino acids. CDR3 coding DNA: TGTGCCAGCAGCCTAACCGGGACTAGCGGGGGAGAGCAGTTCTTC. It yields the protein CASSLTGTSGGEQFF.

The V gene is TRBV19, the J gene TRBJ2-7; a possible D gene is TRBD2 (5 bases). Per germline, CDR1 LNHDA and CDR2 SQIVND (reference sequence). This CDR3 region has 14 residues. Trimming cost V 5 bases and J 6 bases, with 17 bases left between them. This CDR3 reads CASSRTVTEGEQYF. The CDR3 nucleotides read TGTGCCAGTAGTCGGACCGTTACTGAGGGCGAGCAGTACTTC.

The genes are TRBV27 and TRBJ2-1, with 12 bases lining up with TRBD2. CDR1 and CDR2 (germline): MNHEY, SMNVEV (reference sequence). The V segment lost 2 bases and the J segment 7 bases; nucleotides outside the gene matches: 3. CDR3 size: 15 residues. This CDR3 is CASSLLAGGPNEQFF. The DNA of the CDR3 is TGTGCCAGCAGTTTACTAGCGGGAGGGCCGAATGAGCAGTTCTTC.

The gene calls are TRBV6-6 and TRBJ2-5, with 10 bases aligning to TRBD1. CDR3 length: 15 residues. J gave up 5 bases and V 6 bases, and 9 bases lay outside the gene matches. Germline assignment: CDR1 MNHNY and CDR2 SVGAGI (reference sequence). CDR3 sequence reads: CASSLGTGARETQYF. CDR3 in DNA: TGTGCCAGCAGCCTTGGGACAGGGGCTCGGGAGACCCAGTACTTC.

V is TRBV2 and J is TRBJ1-3, with D possibly being TRBD1 (6 bases). The CDR3 totals 15 residues. Trimming shortened V by 7 bases and J by 1 base, and 14 bases separated the two germline ends. Germline loops: CDR1 SNHLY, CDR2 FYNNEI. The CDR3 region is CASNFRGASGNTIYF. The DNA of the CDR3 is TGTGCCAGCAATTTCAGGGGCGCTTCTGGAAACACCATATATTTT.

The V gene is TRBV28, the J gene TRBJ2-5; a weak D match, TRBD1 (5 bases). The V end was cut by 6 bases, the J end by 1 base, with 24 bases between. Germline V gene data show CDR1 as MDHEN and CDR2 as SYDVKM. The CDR3 has 18 residues. CDR3 DNA: TGTGCCAGCAGCCGACTCTCGGACAAGAAGAAAATCCAAGAGACCCAGTACTTC. As protein: CASSRLSDKKKIQETQYF.

The V call is TRBV6-5, the J call TRBJ2-2; 10 bases map to TRBD2. Germline V gene lookup returns CDR1 MNHEY and CDR2 SVGAGI. This CDR3 is 15 amino acids long. Losses at the gene ends were 7 bases for V and 4 bases for J; bases not matched to a gene: 6. The CDR3, as DNA: TGTGCCAGCACTCTAGCGGGAGTTTCCACCGGGGAGCTGTTTTTT. It translates to CASTLAGVSTGELFF.

This clone was detected once. The chain couples TRBV5-1 to TRBJ2-3; TRBD2 aligns across 10 bases. The CDR3 consists of 17 residues. V was clipped by 5 bases and J by 5 bases; unmatched bases: 14. Per germline, CDR1 SGHRS and CDR2 YFSETQ. DNA for the CDR3: TGCGCCAGCAGTTCGCTAGGGAGCGGGAGGGATGGAGATACGCAGTATTTT. Protein product: CASSSLGSGRDGDTQYF. Together with reference TRBV5-1 and TRBJ2-3, the CDR3 gives the full variable domain: KAGVTQTPRYLIKTRGQQVTLSCSPISGHRSVSWYQQTPGQGLQFLFEYFSETQRNKGNFPGRFSGRQFSNSRSEMNVSTLELGDSALYLCASSSLGSGRDGDTQYFGPGTRLTVL.

The gene calls are TRBV12-3 or TRBV12-4 and TRBJ2-5, with D uncertain. CDR3 size: 11 residues. V was cut by 8 bases and J by 3 bases, with 7 bases left in between. The CDR3 loop is CASSPEETQYF. CDR3 sequence (DNA): TGTGCCAGCTCGCCTGAAGAGACCCAGTACTTC.

J is TRBJ2-2 and V is TRBV28, with D possibly being TRBD2 (5 bases). Germline CDR1 MDHEN, CDR2 SYDVKM. Between the trimmed V and J ends, which lost 8 bases and 0 bases, there was a span of 7 bases. This CDR3 comprises 13 residues. The CDR3 spells CASEGANTGELFF. The CDR3 coding sequence is TGTGCCAGCGAGGGCGCGAACACCGGGGAGCTGTTTTTT.

This clone has more than one count but fewer than ten. The chain couples TRBV28 to TRBJ2-1; TRBD2 agrees at 8 bases. The CDR3 length is 14 residues. The V gene end was trimmed by 4 bases and the J gene end by 6 bases; junction bases not matched to a gene: 5. CDR1 MDHEN and CDR2 SYDVKM come from the germline V gene. CDR3 sequence: CASSSPGGGNEQFF. The DNA of the CDR3 is TGTGCCAGCAGTTCTCCGGGAGGGGGCAATGAGCAGTTCTTC. The variable domain in full, completed from reference TRBV28 and TRBJ2-1, reads DVKVTQSSRYLVKRTGEKVFLECVQDMDHENMFWYRQDPGLGLRLIYFSYDVKMKEKGDIPEGYSVSREKKERFSLILESASTNQTSMYLCASSSPGGGNEQFFGPGTRLTVL.